This section outlines one T cell receptor (beta chain) sequence together with its context. This entry comes from a study of blood T cell repertoires in COVID-19. Looking at the study overall: The United States, Italy and Spain were the sources of the acute and convalescent COVID-19 samples. The cDNA or gDNA used as material had been derived from T cells, B-cell-depleted T cells, or PBMCs.

In germline, CDR1 is SGDLS, CDR2 YYNGEE. The CDR3 has 15 amino acids. The trim removed 7 bases at V and 7 bases at J, leaving 13 bases unmatched. As handled by the study authors: Reference gene primers were amplified, and this amplification served to estimate nucleated cell counts. Only in-frame clones appear in the TCRdb table, and some are missing; sequencing was by immunoSEQ multiplex PCR. V and J calls and clone size are those listed in that table; D and trimming were worked out from the DNA. The repertoire holds 45,000 to 60,000 clones, with about 88% as singletons. V gene TRBV9 combines with J gene TRBJ2-1; 8 bases agree with TRBD1. This TCR came from a man in his sixties with acute or convalescent COVID-19. Sequenced sample: peripheral blood. The CDR3 DNA is TGTGCCAGCTCCCGGGACAGGTCCCTGGGGAATGAGCAGTTCTTC. Encoded protein: CASSRDRSLGNEQFF.